The table lists the clone carrying this TCR beta chain with a few counts. Its antigen is currently unknown. Amplification used 60 Vbeta primers and 13 Jbeta primers. Libraries were prepared by immunoSEQ multiplex PCR; TCRdb keeps only in-frame clonotypes and omits some of them. The sample lists 75,000 to 90,000 clones, about 78% occurring once. This entry comes from a study of cytomegalovirus exposure and HLA in healthy donors. The study's findings and limits: As was reported, the classifier diagnosed cytomegalovirus status with high specificity and sensitivity. In an earlier analysis, most TCR beta V segments were productive about 87% or about 30% of the time. Fewer N-insertions than the approximately 700-donor mean were reportedly shown by an Asian-associated ancestry cluster in a later analysis.

Looked up from germline, CDR1 is ENHRY and CDR2 is SYGVKD. The CDR3 is 12 amino acids. Trimming removed 10 bases from V and 5 bases from J, with 12 bases in between. The sequencing sample was made of PBMCs. The chain couples TRBV10-3 to TRBJ1-5; TRBD1 is a possible D gene (5 bases). This receptor was taken from a male donor in good health and CMV-seropositive. The CDR3, as DNA: TGTGCCACGGGGTCGGGGGATCAGCCCCAGCATTTT. Protein sequence: CATGSGDQPQHF.